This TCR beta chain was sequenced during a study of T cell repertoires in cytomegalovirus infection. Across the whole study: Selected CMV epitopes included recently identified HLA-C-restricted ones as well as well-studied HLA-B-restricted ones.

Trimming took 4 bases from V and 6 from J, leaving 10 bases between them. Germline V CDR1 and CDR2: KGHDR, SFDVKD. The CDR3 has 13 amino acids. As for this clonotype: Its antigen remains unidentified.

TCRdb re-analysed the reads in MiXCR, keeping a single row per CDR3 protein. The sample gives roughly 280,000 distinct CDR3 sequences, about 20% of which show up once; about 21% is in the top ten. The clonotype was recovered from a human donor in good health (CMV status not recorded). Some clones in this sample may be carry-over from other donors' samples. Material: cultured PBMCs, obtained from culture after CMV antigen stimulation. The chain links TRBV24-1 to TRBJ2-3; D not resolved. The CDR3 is CATSETLGDTQYF. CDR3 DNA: TGTGCCACCAGTGAGACCCTAGGGGATACGCAGTATTTT.